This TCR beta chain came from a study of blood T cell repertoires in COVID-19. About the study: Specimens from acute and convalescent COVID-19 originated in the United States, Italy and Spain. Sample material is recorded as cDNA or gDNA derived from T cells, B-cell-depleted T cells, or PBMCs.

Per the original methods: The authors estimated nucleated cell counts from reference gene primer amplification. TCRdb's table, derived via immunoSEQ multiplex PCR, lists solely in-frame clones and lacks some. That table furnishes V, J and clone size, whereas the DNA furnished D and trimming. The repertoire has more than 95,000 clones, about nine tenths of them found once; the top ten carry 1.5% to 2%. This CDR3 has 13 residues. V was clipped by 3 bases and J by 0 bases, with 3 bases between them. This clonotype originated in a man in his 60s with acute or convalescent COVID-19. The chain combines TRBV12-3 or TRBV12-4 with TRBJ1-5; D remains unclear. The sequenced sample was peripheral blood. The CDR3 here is CASSFRSNQPQHF. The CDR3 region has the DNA TGTGCCAGCAGTTTTCGTAGCAATCAGCCCCAGCATTTT.